This T cell receptor (beta chain) was captured by sequencing in a study of T cell responses to AZD1222 COVID-19 vaccine. Study conclusions and caveats: At baseline, seropositivity was found in only a handful of AZD1222 recipients. Repertoires in all cases were sampled only once the peak T cell response had passed.

CDR1 SGHDN and CDR2 FVKESK come from the germline V gene. The CDR3 totals 11 residues. V gave up 3 bases and J gave up 4 bases, with 4 bases separating them. Profiled with immunoSEQ multiplex PCR; TCRdb holds only in-frame clones, not every one. The profile covers roughly 79,000 clones, with about 91% appearing a single time and roughly 7% taken by the ten largest. As to this clone: The antigen is unknown.

This TCR was sampled from an adult in good health. The specimen was peripheral blood, collected on day 0 of MenACWY control vaccination. V is TRBV14 and J is TRBJ2-7; unclear D gene. The CDR3 sequence is CASSHGYEQYF. The CDR3 region has the DNA TGTGCCAGCAGCCACGGGTACGAGCAGTACTTC. Variable domain in full (rest from reference TRBV14 and TRBJ2-7): EAGVTQFPSHSVIEKGQTVTLRCDPISGHDNLYWYRRVMGKEIKFLLHFVKESKQDESGMPNNRFLAERTGGTYSTLKVQPAELEDSGVYFCASSHGYEQYFGPGTRLTVT.